This T cell receptor beta chain was identified in a study of blood T cell repertoires in COVID-19. Repertoires were generated with immunoSEQ multiplex PCR, while TCRdb's copy carries only in-frame clones and drops some. The sample has approximately 300,000 clones, roughly 85% seen once. This CDR3 has 13 amino acids. Germline CDR1 and CDR2: SGHTA and FQGTGA. The V end lost 2 bases, the J end lost 5 bases, and 7 bases lay between the germline ends. Participants came from about 23 US areas, aged about 18 to 89 years. Which cohort a participant joined came from the clinical history participants gave. This TCR derives from a woman under 40 who had recovered from COVID-19. Sequenced input: PBMCs or T cells enriched from blood (not recorded which). The chain combines TRBV7-3 with TRBJ2-1, with D tentatively TRBD2 (5 bases). The CDR3 sequence: CASSLGRDNEQFF. The CDR3 region has the DNA TGTGCCAGCAGCTTAGGGCGGGACAATGAGCAGTTCTTC.